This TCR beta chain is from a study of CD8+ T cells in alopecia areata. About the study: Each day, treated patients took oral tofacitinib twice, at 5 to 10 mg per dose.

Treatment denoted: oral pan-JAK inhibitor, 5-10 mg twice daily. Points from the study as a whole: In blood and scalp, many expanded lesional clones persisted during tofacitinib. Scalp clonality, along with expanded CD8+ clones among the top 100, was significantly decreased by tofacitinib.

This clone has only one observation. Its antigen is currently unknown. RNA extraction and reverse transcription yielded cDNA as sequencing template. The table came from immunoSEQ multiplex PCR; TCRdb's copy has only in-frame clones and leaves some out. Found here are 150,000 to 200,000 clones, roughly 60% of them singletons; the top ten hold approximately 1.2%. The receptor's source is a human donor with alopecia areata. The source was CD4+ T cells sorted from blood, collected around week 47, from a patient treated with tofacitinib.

This CDR3 reads CSVAQTNTGELFF. In nucleotides, the CDR3 is TGCAGCGTTGCCCAGACGAACACCGGGGAGCTGTTTTTT. The chain has TRBV29-1 and TRBJ2-2; D not certain. The CDR3 contains 13 residues. Trimming pared 4 bases from V and 0 bases from J, leaving 6 bases between. The germline gives CDR1 SQVTM, CDR2 ANQGSEA.